This T cell receptor (beta chain) is from a study of T cell repertoires in cytomegalovirus infection. Overall study: Recently identified HLA-C-restricted CMV epitopes and well-studied HLA-B-restricted CMV epitopes were used by the study. Both CMV infection and a matching HLA type were indicated by public TCR beta signatures. Findings and limits, study-wide: People with CMV and the relevant HLA were identified by cumulative public TCR beta family frequency. Clonotype analysis showed dominance of the ex vivo response by HLA-C-restricted CMV-specific TCR beta clonotypes.

Remarks on this clonotype: Its matching antigen is unknown.

TCRdb ran MiXCR on the reads and lists one entry per CDR3 protein. The sample has approximately 910,000 distinct CDR3 sequences, roughly 31% seen once. This CDR3 has 15 residues. V lost 3 bases and J 4 bases, leaving 14 bases between the germline ends. Germline CDR1 KGHDR, CDR2 SFDVKD. This TCR was recovered from a human donor in good health (CMV status not recorded). Some clones in this sample may be carry-over from other donors' samples. V and J are TRBV24-1 and TRBJ1-1; D call uncertain. Source: cultured CD8+ T cells from PBMCs, taken from culture after CMV antigen stimulation. CDR3: CATSDPERRVTEAFF. The CDR3, as DNA: TGTGCCACCAGTGATCCGGAGCGTCGTGTCACTGAAGCTTTCTTT.